The clone carrying this T cell receptor beta chain occurred a few times. CDR3 length equals 16 residues. Deletions cut 6 bases from V and 4 bases from J, with 24 bases between. Germline V gives CDR1 SQVTM, CDR2 ANQGSEA. The source of the sample is a study of cytomegalovirus exposure and HLA in healthy donors. Looking at the study overall: Earlier, fewer than 130 million unique TCR beta sequences were recovered from about 179 million T cells by an analysis. The study placed approximately 80% of its approximately 400 genotyped donors in the Caucasian-associated ancestry cluster.

Researchers ran the PCR with 60 Vbeta and 13 Jbeta primers. TCRdb keeps only in-frame clones here, not all; method: immunoSEQ multiplex PCR. This sample has tens of thousands of clones, with roughly 80% found just once. The gene calls are TRBV29-1 and TRBJ1-1, with unresolved D. Sequencing was performed on PBMCs. This receptor was taken from a woman aged 25 to 39 in good health and CMV-seronegative. The CDR3 region has the DNA TGCAGCGTCGCCCTCGAGTCAACCATTTCGAGCACTGAAGCTTTCTTT. Translating gives CSVALESTISSTEAFF.